This entry lists 19 T cell receptor beta chains sequenced from one sample in a study of blood T cells in healthy people across ages. Together with a sample-barcoded 5' primer, a J-beta primer mix was included in a second PCR lasting roughly 6 to 12 cycles. Using its own MiXCR run on the 5' RACE reads, TCRdb lists one record per CDR3 protein. The table lists about 810,000 distinct CDR3 sequences, 30% to 45% of them singletons. Sequenced sample: blood. These receptors were taken from a man between 18 and 29 years old in good health.

The CDR3, as DNA: TGTGCCAGCAGTTACGAGGGGGGAACTGAAGCTTTCTTT. This gives the protein CASSYEGGTEAFF. The chain employs TRBV6-6 and TRBJ1-1; the D gene is possibly TRBD1 (6 bases). The length of the CDR3 is 13 residues. Trimming cost V 2 bases and J 5 bases, with 9 bases left between them. The germline V gene encodes CDR1 MNHNY and CDR2 SVGAGI (reference sequence).

V is TRBV20-1 and J is TRBJ2-7, with D unclear. The DNA end lines up better with TRBJ2-5; the J call may be wrong. The CDR3 runs 13 residues. Germline V lookup: CDR1 DFQATT, CDR2 SNEGSKA (reference sequence). In DNA, the CDR3 is TGCAGTGAAGAAACCCTTTCTCCAGAGACCCAGTACTTC. It encodes CSEETLSPETQYF.

This clonotype was seen more than once but under ten times. The rearrangement links TRBV21-1 to TRBJ2-7. TRBV21-1 corresponds to a pseudogene. The CDR3 is 16 amino acids. The CDR3 DNA is TGTGCCAGCAGAATCTTCGACCCATCTTACTCCTACGAGCAGTACTTC. This codes for CASRIFDPSYSYEQYF.

The chain combines TRBV25-1 with TRBJ1-5; D possibly corresponds to TRBD1 (5 bases). This CDR3 spans 14 amino acids. Germline-derived CDR1 and CDR2 are MGHDK and SYGVNS. V was shortened by 4 bases and J by 7 bases, with 14 bases between the two germline ends. The CDR3 DNA follows: TGTGCCAGCAGTGCGGGGAGTAGGGGCCAGCCCCAGCATTTT. Translated: CASSAGSRGQPQHF.

There are many counts of this clonotype. This rearrangement joins TRBV12-3 or TRBV12-4 to TRBJ2-7; a possible D gene is TRBD1 (6 bases). The CDR3 extends over 14 amino acids. V shed 6 bases and J shed 2 bases, with 14 bases lying between them. In DNA form, the CDR3 reads TGTGCCAGCAGCCCCGCAGGGGAAACCTACGAGCAGTACTTC. Protein: CASSPAGETYEQYF.

This chain connects TRBV20-1 to TRBJ2-1; TRBD1 matches at 7 bases. The CDR3 spans 14 residues. The germline V gene encodes CDR1 DFQATT and CDR2 SNEGSKA (reference sequence). The V and J ends lost 4 bases and 6 bases, in that order; junction bases with no gene match: 9. CDR3 DNA: TGCAGTGCTATGCCAGGGGGATATAGCAATGAGCAGTTCTTC. Translated, it gives CSAMPGGYSNEQFF.

This clonotype was recorded a few times. This rearrangement joins TRBV19 to TRBJ1-1, with D possibly matching TRBD1 (5 bases). Deletions cut 5 bases from V and 5 bases from J, with 12 bases between. The CDR3 spans 13 residues. The germline CDR1 and CDR2 sequences are LNHDA and SQIVND (reference sequence). The CDR3 region is CASSRPGLTEAFF. As DNA, the CDR3 is TGTGCCAGTAGTCGGCCAGGGTTGACTGAAGCTTTCTTT. Drawing the rest from reference TRBV19 and TRBJ1-1, the complete variable domain is DGGITQSPKYLFRKEGQNVTLSCEQNLNHDAMYWYRQDPGQGLRLIYYSQIVNDFQKGDIAEGYSVSREKKESFPLTVTSAQKNPTAFYLCASSRPGLTEAFFGQGTRLTVV.

This clonotype was counted ten times or more. The CDR3 region is CASSLGPIITTDTQYF. CDR3 nucleotides: TGTGCCAGCAGCTTGGGACCGATTATTACCACAGATACGCAGTATTTT. V gene TRBV7-2 combines with J gene TRBJ2-3; D possibly uses TRBD1 or TRBD2 (5 bases each). The CDR3 spans 16 residues. Per the germline V gene, CDR1 is SGHTA and CDR2 is FQGNSA. V was pared by 3 bases and J by 2 bases, with 15 bases between.

The chain joins TRBV7-9 to TRBJ1-1, with 7 bases that match TRBD1. V was pared by 4 bases and J by 6 bases, with 8 bases of the junction left unmatched. The CDR3 loop spans 14 amino acids. The germline V gene encodes CDR1 SEHNR and CDR2 FQNEAQ (reference sequence). For the CDR3, the DNA is TGTGCCAGCAGCTCAAGTGACAGGGTCCCTGAAGCTTTCTTT. Amino acid sequence: CASSSSDRVPEAFF.

This clonotype came up once. The V and J genes are TRBV4-1 and TRBJ1-1; 9 bases agree with TRBD1. This CDR3 is 15 amino acids long. V gave up 2 bases and J gave up 4 bases; unmatched junction bases: 5. Germline V gene lookup returns CDR1 MGHRA and CDR2 YSYEKL. CDR3 region: CASSQQQGAATEAFF. The CDR3 nucleotides are TGCGCCAGCAGCCAACAACAGGGGGCTGCCACTGAAGCTTTCTTT.

V gene TRBV7-9 combines with J gene TRBJ1-4; 7 bases line up with TRBD1. The germline V gene encodes CDR1 SEHNR and CDR2 FQNEAQ (reference sequence). CDR3 size: 12 residues. The V segment lost 5 bases and the J segment 10 bases; nucleotides outside the gene matches: 4. The chain's CDR3 is CASSANRGKLFF. The CDR3 DNA follows: TGTGCCAGCAGCGCGAACAGGGGAAAACTGTTTTTT.

This sequence joins TRBV4-1 and TRBJ2-4; D assignment may be TRBD1 or TRBD2 (5 bases each). Trimming removed 0 bases from V and 6 bases from J, with 12 bases in between. The CDR3 runs 15 residues. The germline CDR1 and CDR2 sequences are MGHRA and YSYEKL. CDR3 residues: CASSQDQPGTNIQYF. CDR3 in DNA: TGCGCCAGCAGCCAAGATCAACCGGGGACAAACATTCAGTACTTC.

This clonotype was seen only a few times. One end of the junction varies from germline; a read error may be responsible. The chain employs TRBV7-7 and TRBJ1-4; TRBD1 might be the D (5 bases). The germline V gene has CDR1 SSHAT and CDR2 FNYEAQ (reference sequence). This CDR3 has 15 amino acids. The CDR3 DNA sequence: TGTGCTAGCAGCTTAGGGGCCGGGCGTAATGAAAAACTGTTTTTT. Translation gives CASSLGAGRNEKLFF.

This chain connects TRBV4-2 to TRBJ2-1; 11 nucleotides align to TRBD2. Trimming at V came to 0 bases and at J to 6 bases, leaving 4 bases not matched to a gene. CDR3 size: 16 residues. Germline V lookup: CDR1 LGHNA, CDR2 YNFKEQ. The CDR3 here is CASSQDGLAGGNEQFF. CDR3 sequence (DNA): TGTGCCAGCAGCCAAGATGGCCTAGCGGGAGGCAATGAGCAGTTCTTC.

This clonotype was counted a few times. A much larger clone differs by one base, so this may be a read error. The chain recombines TRBV4-3 with TRBJ2-1; D might be TRBD1 (5 bases). Trimming left V 0 bases short and J 13 bases short, with 19 bases between. The CDR3 contains 15 residues. CDR1 and CDR2 (germline): LGHNA, YSLEER. CDR3 in DNA: TGCGCCAGCAGCCAAGATAGGGGCCCAGTGGAGACCCAGTTCTTC. Its translation is CASSQDRGPVETQFF.

The chain couples TRBV27 to TRBJ2-1; D gene unclear. Trimming shortened V by 6 bases and J by 9 bases, and 21 bases separated the two germline ends. This CDR3 region has 15 residues. Germline CDR1 and CDR2: MNHEY and SMNVEV (reference sequence). CDR3 DNA: TGTGCCAGCAGCCAGACGCTAGTTTCCCATGGTGAGCAGTTCTTC. The encoded protein is CASSQTLVSHGEQFF.

The V call is TRBV19, the J call TRBJ2-2; maybe TRBD1 (5 bases). V lost 4 bases, J lost 1 base, and 7 bases lay in between. CDR3 length: 14 amino acids. Germline V lookup: CDR1 LNHDA, CDR2 SQIVND (reference sequence). The CDR3 here is CASSRQKNTGELFF. The CDR3 DNA follows: TGTGCCAGTAGTAGACAGAAGAACACCGGGGAGCTGTTTTTT.

CDR3 nucleotides: TGCAGTGCTACGGGACAGGGGGCTCACGAGCAGTACTTC. The encoded protein is CSATGQGAHEQYF. The chain joins TRBV20-1 to TRBJ2-7, with 12 positions matching TRBD1. This CDR3 contains 13 residues. Germline V gene sequence: CDR1 DFQATT, CDR2 SNEGSKA (reference sequence). The J segment lost 5 bases and the V segment lost 4 bases, leaving 3 bases of the junction unmatched.

The chain combines TRBV3-1 with TRBJ1-2; D unresolved. Germline values: CDR1 LGHDT, CDR2 YNNKEL (reference sequence). The CDR3 runs 14 residues. Trimming took off 1 base at V and 8 bases at J, with 14 bases between the two ends. CDR3 protein: CASSQALKGGGYTF. The CDR3 bases are TGTGCCAGCAGCCAAGCCCTCAAGGGTGGCGGCTACACCTTC.